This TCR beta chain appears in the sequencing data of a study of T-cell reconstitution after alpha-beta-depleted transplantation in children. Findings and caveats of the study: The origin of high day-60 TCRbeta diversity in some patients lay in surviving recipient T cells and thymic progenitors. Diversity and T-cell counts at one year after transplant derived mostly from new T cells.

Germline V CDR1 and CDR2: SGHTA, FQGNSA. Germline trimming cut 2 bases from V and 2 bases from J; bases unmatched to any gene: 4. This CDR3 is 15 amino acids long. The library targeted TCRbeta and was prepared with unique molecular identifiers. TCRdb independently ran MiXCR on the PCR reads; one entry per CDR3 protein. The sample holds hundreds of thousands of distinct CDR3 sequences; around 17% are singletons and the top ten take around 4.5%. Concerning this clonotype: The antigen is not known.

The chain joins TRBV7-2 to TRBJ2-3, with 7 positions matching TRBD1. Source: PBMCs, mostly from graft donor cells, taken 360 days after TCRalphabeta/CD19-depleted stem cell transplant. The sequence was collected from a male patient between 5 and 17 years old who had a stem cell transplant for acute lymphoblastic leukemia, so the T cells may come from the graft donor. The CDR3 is CASSLLGQLTDTQYF. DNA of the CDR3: TGTGCCAGCAGCTTATTGGGACAGCTCACAGATACGCAGTATTTT.